These 12 T cell receptor beta chains came from one sample sequenced in a study of shared clonotypes between healthy human individuals. Assay: immunoSEQ multiplex PCR; the TCRdb copy retains only in-frame clones and omits some. The sample holds about 1 million clones; roughly 74% are singletons and the top ten take around 0.47%. The sequencing sample was made of memory CD4+ T cells from PBMCs. The subset is: CD45RA-negative fraction. Every receptor here comes from a man between 18 and 29 years old in good health. Some clones in this sample may be carry-over from other donors' samples.

The chain couples TRBV2 to TRBJ2-5; tentatively, D is TRBD1 (5 bases). Germline values: CDR1 SNHLY, CDR2 FYNNEI. V dropped 6 bases and J dropped 4 bases, with 12 bases sitting between them. This CDR3 is built from 13 residues. CDR3 sequence reads: CASRGQSPETQYF. The CDR3, as DNA: TGTGCCAGCAGGGGGCAGAGCCCAGAGACCCAGTACTTC.

This chain connects TRBV20-1 to TRBJ2-7; D might be TRBD1 (5 bases). V shed 5 bases and J shed 2 bases, with 7 bases lying between them. This CDR3 contains 11 residues. Looked up from germline, CDR1 is DFQATT and CDR2 is SNEGSKA (reference sequence). CDR3 nucleotides: TGCAGTGCTTACAGGACCTACGAGCAGTACTTC. This codes for CSAYRTYEQYF.

The CDR3 DNA is TGTGCCAGCAGGCCAACAGGGAGCTCCTACAATGAGCAGTTCTTC. Amino acid sequence: CASRPTGSSYNEQFF. This chain connects TRBV6-5 to TRBJ2-1; D may be TRBD1 (6 bases). V was pared by 6 bases and J by 0 bases, with 12 bases between. Germline-derived CDR1 and CDR2 are MNHEY and SVGAGI. There are 15 residues in the CDR3.

The genes are TRBV6-5 and TRBJ2-7; TRBD2 aligns across 9 bases. CDR1 MNHEY and CDR2 SVGAGI come from the germline V gene. The CDR3 has 16 amino acids. V was clipped by 4 bases and J by 5 bases; unmatched bases: 12. The CDR3 region is CASSSPISGRIHEQYF. CDR3 bases: TGTGCCAGCAGTTCGCCGATTAGCGGGAGAATCCACGAGCAGTACTTC.

V usage is TRBV4-2 and J usage is TRBJ1-1, with TRBD1 identical over 7 bases. The CDR3 is 14 amino acids. The germline CDR1 and CDR2 sequences are LGHNA and YNFKEQ. V shed 4 bases, J shed 8 bases, and the junction held 10 bases outside the gene matches. As DNA, the CDR3 is TGTGCCAGCAGCCTATCGGGGGGGACAGCCGAAGCTTTCTTT. This encodes CASSLSGGTAEAFF.

This clone showed up just once. V gene TRBV11-2 combines with J gene TRBJ2-3, with D uncertain. The CDR3 length is 11 residues. Deletions cut 5 bases from V and 7 bases from J, with 7 bases between. Germline V lookup: CDR1 SGHAT, CDR2 FQNNGV. The CDR3 here is CASSPAYTQYF. The CDR3 DNA reads as TGTGCCAGCAGCCCAGCGTATACGCAGTATTTT.

This chain joins TRBV19 and TRBJ2-7; TRBD1 aligns across 8 bases. V lost 4 bases, J lost 2 bases, and 7 bases stayed unmatched. Germline-derived CDR1 and CDR2 are LNHDA and SQIVND (reference sequence). The CDR3 has 15 residues. The CDR3 sequence: CASSSGQGGAYEQYF. As DNA, the CDR3 is TGTGCCAGTAGTAGCGGACAGGGAGGCGCCTACGAGCAGTACTTC.

CDR3 DNA: TGTGCCAGCAGTGAAGGAGACAGGTTACCCACCGGGGAGCTGTTTTTT. Its protein product is CASSEGDRLPTGELFF. The chain combines TRBV6-1 with TRBJ2-2; D perhaps matches TRBD1 (6 bases). This CDR3 has 16 residues. V was shortened by 1 base and J by 4 bases, with 13 bases between the two germline ends. Germline V gene data show CDR1 as MNHNS and CDR2 as SASEGT.

V and J are TRBV18 and TRBJ2-2, with D unresolved. There are 16 residues in the CDR3. Trimming stripped 0 bases from V and 2 bases from J, with 10 bases between. Germline V gene sequence: CDR1 KGHSH, CDR2 LQKENI. CDR3 coding DNA: TGTGCCAGCTCACCACCTGGGCGGACCAACACCGGGGAGCTGTTTTTT. It codes for CASSPPGRTNTGELFF. The variable domain in full, with the rest retrieved from reference TRBV18 and TRBJ2-2, is NAGVMQNPRHLVRRRGQEARLRCSPMKGHSHVYWYRQLPEEGLKFMVYLQKENIIDESGMPKERFSAEFPKEGPSILRIQQVVRGDSAAYFCASSPPGRTNTGELFFGEGSRLTVL.

V and J are TRBV28 and TRBJ2-5; either TRBD1 or TRBD2 may fit D (5 bases each). The CDR3 loop spans 16 amino acids. Germline CDR1 is MDHEN and CDR2 is SYDVKM. The V gene lost 7 bases and the J gene lost 5 bases, with 23 bases spanning the gap. The CDR3 here is CASILNRDPKGETQYF. In DNA, the CDR3 is TGTGCCAGCATCTTAAACCGGGACCCAAAGGGGGAGACCCAGTACTTC.

The chain links TRBV5-1 to TRBJ2-7; 8 bases map to TRBD1. Germline lookup yields CDR1 SGHRS and CDR2 YFSETQ. Trimming took 0 bases from V and 5 from J; bases not matched to a gene: 13. The CDR3 has 17 amino acids. The chain's CDR3 is CASSLGARQGRRNEQYF. CDR3 nucleotide sequence: TGCGCCAGCAGCTTGGGAGCCCGACAGGGGAGGAGGAACGAGCAGTACTTC.

The chain employs TRBV4-1 and TRBJ2-1; D gene unclear. The CDR3 loop spans 17 amino acids. Per the germline V gene, CDR1 is MGHRA and CDR2 is YSYEKL. V was cut by 1 base and J by 2 bases, with 15 bases left in between. CDR3: CASSQVDMGLTYNEQFF. CDR3 sequence (DNA): TGCGCCAGCAGCCAAGTTGATATGGGTCTGACCTACAATGAGCAGTTCTTC.